This TCR beta chain was retrieved from a study of identical twins. TCRdb fed the 5' RACE reads into MiXCR, producing one record per CDR3 protein. The profile covers approximately 240,000 distinct CDR3 sequences, with about 14% appearing a single time and around 9% taken by the ten largest. Study-wide findings and caveats: Excess sharing by twins proved weaker in beta out-of-frame sequences. Out-of-frame sharing of TCR alpha in monozygotic twins was underestimated by models.

Every sampled donor was Caucasian and healthy. This clonotype has at least ten counts. The antigen is unknown. V shed 2 bases and J shed 6 bases, with 10 bases lying between them. This CDR3 is 13 amino acids long. V gene TRBV12-3 or TRBV12-4 combines with J gene TRBJ1-1, with unresolved D. The clonotype comes from a young woman in good health. Material for sequencing was memory (CD45RO+) T cells sorted from blood. The CDR3 loop reads CASSLIYGAEAFF. CDR3 DNA: TGTGCCAGCAGTTTAATTTACGGCGCTGAAGCTTTCTTT.